The next 11 T cell receptor beta chains were all read from a single sample in a study of graft-versus-host responses after intestinal transplantation (dated by TCRdb to 2020 to 2022). The sample's time point, from its label and the paper: cells obtained before transplantation from donor or recipient. These TCRs' antigens remain unknown. To prepare the library, the immunoSEQ multiplex PCR assay was applied. TCRdb stores this immuneACCESS table with in-frame sequences only. Part of the clones is absent; in the studies checked, under half of the shortfall reflects unresolved V genes, and no reason is known for the rest. For this sample there are more than 85,000 clones; more than 85% appear just once. The biggest ten clones account for about 2% of the sample. The material was unstimulated CD8+ T cells sorted from spleen or lymph node cells, obtained before intestinal transplant. The source of these receptors is a human donor who received an intestinal transplant.

The chain combines TRBV7-6 with TRBJ2-1, with D perhaps TRBD2 (6 bases). Germline CDR1 reads SGHVS; CDR2 reads FNYEAQ. V lost 2 bases to trimming and J lost 5 bases, with 13 bases between them. The CDR3 has 15 amino acids. The CDR3 loop reads CASSLSGDSNNEQFF. The CDR3 DNA reads as TGTGCCAGCAGCTTATCGGGGGACTCAAACAATGAGCAGTTCTTC.

This chain joins TRBV7-2 and TRBJ1-2; 7 bases are shared with TRBD1. CDR1 is SGHTA, CDR2 FQGNSA, per germline. V dropped 1 base and J dropped 4; count of bases not matched to a gene: 6. The CDR3 spans 15 residues. The CDR3: CASSLGLGTVYGYTF. CDR3 nucleotide sequence: TGTGCCAGCAGCTTAGGTTTAGGGACAGTCTATGGCTACACCTTC.

The chain employs TRBV7-2 and TRBJ2-3, with TRBD2 as a possible D gene (6 bases). Trimming cost V 4 bases and J 4 bases, with 21 bases left between them. The germline V gene has CDR1 SGHTA and CDR2 FQGNSA. The CDR3 contains 17 residues. Here the CDR3 reads CASSYLLRGNGADTQYF. For the CDR3, the DNA is TGTGCCAGCAGCTACCTGCTCCGGGGGAATGGCGCAGATACGCAGTATTTT.

This sequence joins TRBV30 and TRBJ2-1; 9 nucleotides agree with TRBD2. The CDR3 runs to 13 residues. Germline values: CDR1 GTSNPN, CDR2 SVGIG (reference sequence). The junction had 7 bases not matched to a gene; V was cut back by 5 bases and J by 8 bases. The CDR3 protein is CAWVSGGGYEQFF. The DNA of the CDR3 is TGTGCCTGGGTTAGCGGGGGAGGATATGAGCAGTTCTTC.

For the CDR3, the DNA is TGTGCCAGTAGTATGGGGGCGGGGGGTGCCTACAATGAGCAGTTCTTC. It is translated as CASSMGAGGAYNEQFF. The genes are TRBV19 and TRBJ2-1, with 8 positions matching TRBD2. The junction had 6 bases not matched to a gene; V was cut back by 3 bases and J by 2 bases. This CDR3 comprises 16 residues. Germline-derived CDR1 and CDR2 are LNHDA and SQIVND (reference sequence).

The genes are TRBV12-5 and TRBJ2-7; 9 nucleotides match TRBD2. The CDR3 contains 16 residues. V shed 0 bases, J shed 3 bases, and the junction held 6 bases outside the gene matches. Germline values: CDR1 LGHNT, CDR2 FRNRAP. The CDR3: CASGLVLASGVYEQYF. The CDR3 DNA is TGTGCTAGTGGTTTGGTACTCGCTAGCGGGGTCTACGAGCAGTACTTC.

This chain links TRBV15 with TRBJ2-7, with D tentatively TRBD1 (6 bases). CDR3 length: 16 residues. Trimming cost V 4 bases and J 3 bases, with 19 bases left between them. In germline, CDR1 is LNHNV, CDR2 YYDKDF (reference sequence). The CDR3 loop is CATSKTGQSALYEQYF. CDR3 sequence (DNA): TGTGCCACCAGCAAGACCGGACAGTCAGCTCTCTACGAGCAGTACTTC.

The chain joins TRBV15 to TRBJ1-1; D is perhaps TRBD1 (5 bases). The V and J ends lost 3 bases and 2 bases respectively, with 13 bases between them. The CDR3 sequence is 15 residues long. Germline CDR1 reads LNHNV; CDR2 reads YYDKDF (reference sequence). The CDR3 nucleotides are TGTGCCACCAGCAGGGAATCAGGGTTTAACACTGAAGCTTTCTTT. Translation: CATSRESGFNTEAFF.

The sample holds one count of this clone. The chain carries TRBV6-6 and TRBJ1-2; 10 bases fit TRBD1. The germline CDR1 and CDR2 sequences are MNHNY and SVGAGI (reference sequence). The V gene end was trimmed by 6 bases and the J gene end by 2 bases; junction bases not matched to a gene: 3. The CDR3 loop spans 14 amino acids. Here the CDR3 DNA reads TGTGCCAGCAGACGGGACAGGGGAAACTATGGCTACACCTTC. It encodes CASRRDRGNYGYTF.

The chain couples TRBV7-9 to TRBJ2-7, with 7 bases matching TRBD1. The V segment lost 5 bases and the J segment 4 bases; nucleotides outside the gene matches: 2. The length of the CDR3 is 12 residues. Germline lookup yields CDR1 SEHNR and CDR2 FQNEAQ (reference sequence). The CDR3 DNA is TGTGCCAGCAGCCAACAGGGGTACGAGCAGTACTTC. Translation gives CASSQQGYEQYF.

The chain is built from TRBV27 and TRBJ1-1; D is perhaps TRBD1 (6 bases). The V end was cut by 8 bases, the J end by 4 bases, with 20 bases between. From germline, CDR1 is MNHEY and CDR2 SMNVEV (reference sequence). The CDR3 runs to 15 residues. CDR3 bases: TGTGCCAGCGGAAAAGGGGGGGGCGCGGGCACTGAAGCTTTCTTT. Translation: CASGKGGGAGTEAFF.